The clone carrying this TCR beta chain was observed many times. Its matching antigen is unknown. From about 400 ng of RNA, a library with molecular barcoded alpha/delta and beta/gamma adaptors was made. One entry per CDR3 protein results from TCRdb running MiXCR on the reads. The table has tens of thousands of distinct CDR3 sequences, 13% to 15% seen once. Germline V gene lookup returns CDR1 MGHRA and CDR2 YSYEKL. The ends were cut back, 3 bases at V and 4 bases at J, with 15 bases in the middle. The CDR3 totals 15 residues. The source of the sample is a study of read filtering for tumor transcriptome and immune sequencing. Background on the study: The cohort had 17 men and approximately 15 women aged roughly 40 to 90, mean roughly 70 years. By R-ISS, stages I, II and III held roughly 8, 15 and 7 patients. RNA-seq yielded only roughly 75 to 1,300 TCR reads, IR-seq about 4 to 10.27 million. Findings and limits, study-wide: Correlation between methods rose after single-read clonotypes were removed.

The receptor was isolated from a donor at least 40 years old with multiple myeloma. The J gene is TRBJ2-5, the V gene TRBV4-1; a possible D gene is TRBD1 (6 bases). The specimen was a population of CD138-negative cells sorted from bone marrow. Written as DNA, the CDR3 is TGCGCCAGCAGCCAGACCCTACAGGGTCTAGAGACCCAGTACTTC. Translation: CASSQTLQGLETQYF.